These T cell receptor beta chains were read from a single sample in a study of T cell responses to AZD1222 COVID-19 vaccine. TCRdb keeps only in-frame clones here, not all; method: immunoSEQ multiplex PCR. Of 160,000 or so clones listed, around 90% are singletons. The sequencing here drew on peripheral blood, taken on day 0 of AZD1222 vaccination. These receptors originate from an adult in good health. Both conserved end residues are part of each CDR3. Fields, in order: CDR3 protein, CDR3 DNA, D gene, clone size, CDR3 length, J gene, V gene. A D gene is named only where the DNA matches it firmly. Clone size, where shown, is once, few, many, or a class for clones that have expanded.

CASSLGLAGRSDTQYF	TGTGCCAGCAGCTTGGGACTAGCGGGACGATCAGATACGCAGTATTTT	TRBD2	NA	16	TRBJ2-3	TRBV5-8
CASSHRTDRPLHF	TGTGCCAGCAGCCACCGGACAGATAGGCCCCTCCACTTT	NA	once	13	TRBJ1-6	TRBV7-2
CASSITTDTQYF	TGTGCCAGCAGCATAACGACGGATACGCAGTATTTT	NA	NA	12	TRBJ2-3	TRBV13
CASSQMGQGGTEAFF	TGTGCCAGCAGCCAAATGGGACAGGGAGGCACTGAAGCTTTCTTT	TRBD1	NA	15	TRBJ1-1	TRBV14
CASLKLSGYTF	TGTGCCAGCCTAAAATTGAGTGGCTACACCTTC	NA	NA	11	TRBJ1-2	TRBV2
CASSVREGANTGELFF	TGTGCCAGCAGCGTAAGGGAGGGCGCGAACACCGGGGAGCTGTTTTTT	TRBD2	NA	16	TRBJ2-2	TRBV9
CAISESWDRGHNEQFF	TGTGCCATCAGTGAGTCTTGGGACAGGGGACACAATGAGCAGTTCTTC	TRBD1	NA	16	TRBJ2-1	TRBV10-3
CASSLGSKETQYF	TGTGCCAGCAGTTTGGGATCGAAAGAGACCCAGTACTTC	NA	once	13	TRBJ2-5	TRBV12-3/TRBV12-4
CASSQTGGIRYGYTF	TGTGCCAGCAGCCAAACAGGGGGCATAAGATATGGCTACACCTTC	TRBD1	NA	15	TRBJ1-2	TRBV28
CASNQGKRDGNEQFF	TGTGCCAGCAACCAAGGAAAGCGGGATGGGAATGAGCAGTTCTTC	TRBD2	NA	15	TRBJ2-1	TRBV6-1
CASSFGPGGGYTF	TGTGCCAGCAGTTTCGGACCTGGCGGTGGCTACACCTTC	NA	NA	13	TRBJ1-2	TRBV6-5
CASSLGGGYNEQFF	TGTGCCAGCAGCTTAGGGGGTGGCTACAATGAGCAGTTCTTC	NA	NA	14	TRBJ2-1	TRBV11-2
CASRTWGGSGRRDTQYF	TGTGCCAGCAGAACCTGGGGGGGTAGCGGGAGGAGAGATACGCAGTATTTT	TRBD2	NA	17	TRBJ2-3	TRBV11-2
CASSQDMGGVGETQYF	TGTGCCAGCAGCCAAGATATGGGGGGAGTTGGAGAGACCCAGTACTTC	NA	NA	16	TRBJ2-5	TRBV3-1/TRBV3-2
CAWVRDRAGANVLTF	TGTGCCTGGGTAAGAGACAGGGCTGGGGCCAACGTCCTGACTTTC	TRBD1	NA	15	TRBJ2-6	TRBV30
CASSYSPPQGQTQYF	TGTGCCAGCAGTTACTCCCCCCCCCAGGGCCAGACCCAGTACTTC	NA	NA	15	TRBJ2-5	TRBV6-2/TRBV6-3
CASSTSGSYGYTF	TGTGCCAGCAGCACTAGCGGCAGCTATGGCTACACCTTC	NA	NA	13	TRBJ1-2	TRBV11-2
CAWSVGVRQRGETQYF	TGTGCCTGGAGTGTAGGGGTGCGGCAGCGGGGCGAGACCCAGTACTTC	TRBD2	NA	16	TRBJ2-5	TRBV30
CASKHFSNQPQHF	TGTGCCAGCAAGCATTTTAGCAATCAGCCCCAGCATTTT	NA	NA	13	TRBJ1-5	TRBV6-5
CASSQDTTPPETFF	TGTGCCAGCAGCCAAGATACCACCCCCCCAGAAACTTTCTTT	NA	NA	14	TRBJ1-1	TRBV3-1/TRBV3-2
CASTLGRHGYTF	TGTGCCAGCACCCTCGGCAGACATGGCTACACCTTC	NA	NA	12	TRBJ1-2	TRBV12-3/TRBV12-4
CASSPQGEIHEQYF	TGTGCCAGCAGCCCCCAGGGGGAGATTCACGAGCAGTACTTC	TRBD1	NA	14	TRBJ2-7	TRBV5-4
CASSQGTGGPTEAFF	TGTGCCAGCAGCCAAGGGACAGGGGGCCCCACTGAAGCTTTCTTT	TRBD1	NA	15	TRBJ1-1	TRBV3-1/TRBV3-2
CASSLDRGKHGYTF	TGCGCCAGCAGCTTGGACAGGGGCAAGCATGGCTACACCTTC	TRBD1	NA	14	TRBJ1-2	TRBV5-1
CASRASAHYEQYF	TGTGCCAGCAGGGCTAGCGCGCACTACGAGCAGTACTTC	NA	NA	13	TRBJ2-7	TRBV13
CASSPQRHPNTEAFF	TGTGCCAGCTCACCACAGAGACACCCGAACACTGAAGCTTTCTTT	NA	NA	15	TRBJ1-1	TRBV18